This TCR beta chain appears in the sequencing data of a study of T-cell memory formation after mild COVID-19 (dated by TCRdb to 2020 to 2022). Turning to the overall study: Most TCR sequence clusters were specific to one of the two donors. In a couple of donors, T-cell clones that expanded and contracted after mild COVID-19 were followed by sequencing TCRalpha and TCRbeta repertoires longitudinally. The cohort comprised two young, previously healthy adult volunteers, one female and one male.

The run used an Illumina NovaSeq 6000. Using 5'RACE with constant-segment primers, TCRalpha and TCRbeta cDNA libraries were constructed, with sample barcodes and unique molecular identifiers added in the process. Trizol reagent was used to extract RNA from every sample. Library amplification was performed in two PCR steps, and a second sample barcode and Illumina TruSeq adapters were introduced in the second step. The libraries were sequenced on an Illumina NovaSeq using 2 x 150 bp paired-end reads. Per the authors' processing: With migec v1.2.7, reads were demultiplexed and then collapsed into UMI-guided consensus sequences. Using mixcr v2.1.11, the UMI consensuses were aligned to TRA and TRB V and J templates and assembled into clonotypes. Expanded or contracted clonotypes were those called significant by both edgeR and NoisET, with noise models trained on biological replicates. For edgeR calls, a false discovery rate-adjusted p below 0.01 and a log2 fold-change threshold of 1 were applied. PCA with hierarchical clustering of max-normalized trajectories of the 1000 most abundant clonotypes was used as exploratory dynamics analysis. Separately sequenced CD4+ and CD8+ repertoires were used to assign the CD4 or CD8 phenotype of responding clones. Using fastp at Q25 and MiXCR, TCRdb reprocessed the public reads and kept productive beta chains. Every CDR3 protein is listed once, alongside the most common genes and DNA of its rows. The V and J calls here are based on TCRdb, not the publication. The sample table contains hundreds of thousands of distinct CDR3 sequences; only one count was recorded for around 25% of them. The leading ten clones occupy approximately 13% of the sample.

What the work shows at the level of the full study, not this receptor alone: Some responding clones were detected in pre-infection memory, which suggested that pre-existing cross-reactive memory T cells had joined the SARS-CoV-2 response. Clones that contracted from day 15 to 85 showed balanced CD4/CD8 phenotypes, whereas a second wave of clones that expanded from day 15 to 37 leaned towards CD4+. SARS-CoV-2 specificity of the second-wave clones peaking on day 37 was not confirmed. Only a couple of mild cases were covered by the study, and larger cohorts that include severe cases with pre-infection samples were considered necessary. Contracting CD4+ clones were found mainly in CM and EM memory subsets, while CD8+ clones were enriched in EMRA.

In this sample, this clonotype turned up a few times. This receptor's antigen is unknown. No quality values exist for individual bases; no much larger clone is one base distant. Ficoll-Paque density gradient centrifugation was the method used to isolate PBMCs. Deletion took 5 bases off V and 1 base off J, with a span of 9 bases between the germline ends. According to the germline V gene (reference sequence), CDR1 reads SEHNR and CDR2 reads FQNEAQ. From cysteine to phenylalanine, the CDR3 is 13 amino acids long. Only the CDR3 region is kept as DNA, spanning 39 bases read in frame from base 1. The origin of this receptor is an adult woman who had mild COVID-19 (a few samples of this study predate the infection). The sample titles of this study are shuffled in the database, so cell type and time point are left out; the donor was told from shared clones. The receptor chain draws on TRBV7-9 and TRBJ2-7; the D gene lacks a confident call. Sequences were obtained from PBMCs or a T cell subset sorted from them (not recorded which). The CDR3 has the sequence CASSVPPSYEQYF. The nucleotide sequence reads TGTGCCAGCAGCGTTCCCCCATCCTACGAGCAGTACTTC.